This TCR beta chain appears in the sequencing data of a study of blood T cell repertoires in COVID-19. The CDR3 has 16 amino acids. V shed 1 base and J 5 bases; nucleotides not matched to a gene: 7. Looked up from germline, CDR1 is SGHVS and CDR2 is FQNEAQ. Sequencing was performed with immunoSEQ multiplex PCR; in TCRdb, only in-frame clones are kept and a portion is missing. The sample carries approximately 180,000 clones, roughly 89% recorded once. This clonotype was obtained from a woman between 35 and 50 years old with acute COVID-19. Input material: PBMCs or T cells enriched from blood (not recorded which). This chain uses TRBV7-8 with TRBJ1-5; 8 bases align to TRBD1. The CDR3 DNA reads TGTGCCAGCAGCTTAGGGCAGGGGGCACAGGATCAGCCCCAGCATTTT. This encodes CASSLGQGAQDQPQHF. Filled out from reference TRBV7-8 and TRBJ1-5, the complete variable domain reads GAGVSQSPRYKVAKRGQDVALRCDPISGHVSLFWYQQALGQGPEFLTYFQNEAQLDKSGLPSDRFFAERPEGSVSTLKIQRTQQEDSAVYLCASSLGQGAQDQPQHFGDGTRLSIL.